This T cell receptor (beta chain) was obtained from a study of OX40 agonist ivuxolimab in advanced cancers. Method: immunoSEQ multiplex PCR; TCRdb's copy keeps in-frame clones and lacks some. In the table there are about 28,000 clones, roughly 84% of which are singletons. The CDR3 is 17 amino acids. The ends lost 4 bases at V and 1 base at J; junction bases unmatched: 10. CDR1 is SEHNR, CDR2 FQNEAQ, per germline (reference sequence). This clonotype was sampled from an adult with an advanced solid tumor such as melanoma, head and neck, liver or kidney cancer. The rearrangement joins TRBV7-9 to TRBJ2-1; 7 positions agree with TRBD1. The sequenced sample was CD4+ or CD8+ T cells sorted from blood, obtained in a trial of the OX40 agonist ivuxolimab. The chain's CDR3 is CASSSPDRSKSYNEQFF. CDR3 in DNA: TGTGCCAGCAGCTCCCCGGACAGGTCCAAATCCTACAATGAGCAGTTCTTC.